This is a list of T cell receptor beta chains from one sample in a study of blood T cell repertoires in COVID-19. Measured with immunoSEQ multiplex PCR; TCRdb has only the in-frame clones, and not every one. The top ten clones hold 0.72% of a sample with under 250,000 clones, 75% to 90% of them seen once. The sample consisted of peripheral blood. The receptors come from a man aged 35 to 55 with acute or convalescent COVID-19. The CDR3 runs from the conserved cysteine through the conserved F or W. Each record gives: CDR3 protein, CDR3 DNA, CDR3 length, V gene, J gene, clone size, D gene. D genes are given only for firm matches. The listing skips clone size in some rows; elsewhere it reads once, few, many or a size class.

CDR3: CSAGSGQNNQPQHF
DNA: TGCAGCGCCGGATCGGGACAAAATAATCAGCCCCAGCATTTT
length: 14
V: TRBV29-1
J: TRBJ1-5
size: -
D: -

CDR3: CATSHHSRGGLKTQYF
DNA: TGTGCCACCAGCCATCACTCGCGGGGGGGCCTTAAGACGCAGTATTTT
length: 16
V: TRBV15
J: TRBJ2-3
size: -
D: TRBD2

CDR3: CASSRGQKETQYF
DNA: TGTGCCAGCAGTCGTGGACAGAAAGAGACCCAGTACTTC
length: 13
V: TRBV6-5
J: TRBJ2-5
size: -
D: -

CDR3: CTSRSQGYEQFF
DNA: TGCACCAGCAGGTCTCAGGGATATGAGCAGTTCTTC
length: 12
V: TRBV1
J: TRBJ2-1
size: -
D: -

CDR3: CSASSLADYNEQFF
DNA: TGCAGTGCTAGTTCGCTAGCGGACTACAATGAGCAGTTCTTC
length: 14
V: TRBV20-1
J: TRBJ2-1
size: -
D: TRBD2

CDR3: CASSPGTGVPEAFF
DNA: TGTGCCAGCAGTCCTGGGACAGGGGTTCCTGAAGCTTTCTTT
length: 14
V: TRBV28
J: TRBJ1-1
size: once
D: TRBD1

CDR3: CASSPQMSAGGLTDTQYF
DNA: TGTGCCAGCTCACCACAGATGTCAGCGGGAGGTCTGACAGATACGCAGTATTTT
length: 18
V: TRBV18
J: TRBJ2-3
size: -
D: TRBD2

CDR3: CASSPQGASYNEQFF
DNA: TGTGCCAGCAGCCCTCAGGGGGCATCCTACAATGAGCAGTTCTTC
length: 15
V: TRBV7-2
J: TRBJ2-1
size: -
D: TRBD1

CDR3: CASSGRQGARNQPQHF
DNA: TGTGCCAGCAGTGGCCGCCAGGGGGCGCGCAATCAGCCCCAGCATTTT
length: 16
V: TRBV27
J: TRBJ1-5
size: -
D: TRBD1

CDR3: CASTPLGQGRPNEKLFF
DNA: TGTGCCAGCACCCCTTTAGGGCAGGGGAGACCTAATGAAAAACTGTTTTTT
length: 17
V: TRBV28
J: TRBJ1-4
size: -
D: -

CDR3: CASSLVSGTGNLNEQFF
DNA: TGCGCCAGCAGCTTGGTCTCCGGGACAGGCAACCTCAATGAGCAGTTCTTC
length: 17
V: TRBV5-1
J: TRBJ2-1
size: -
D: TRBD1

CDR3: CASGGSYNEQFF
DNA: TGTGCCTCCGGGGGGAGCTACAATGAGCAGTTCTTC
length: 12
V: TRBV6-6
J: TRBJ2-1
size: -
D: TRBD2

CDR3: CASSQRAGPTDTQYF
DNA: TGTGCCAGCAGCCAAAGAGCGGGGCCCACAGATACGCAGTATTTT
length: 15
V: TRBV14
J: TRBJ2-3
size: once
D: TRBD2

CDR3: CASSPSPGTGMNTEAFF
DNA: TGCGCCAGCAGCCCAAGTCCCGGGACAGGGATGAACACTGAAGCTTTCTTT
length: 17
V: TRBV5-1
J: TRBJ1-1
size: -
D: TRBD1

CDR3: CASSEVTGPYNSPLHF
DNA: TGTGCCAGCAGTGAGGTGACAGGACCCTATAATTCACCCCTCCACTTT
length: 16
V: TRBV25-1
J: TRBJ1-6
size: -
D: -

CDR3: CASGGRSYEQYF
DNA: TGTGCCAGCGGAGGAAGGTCCTACGAGCAGTACTTC
length: 12
V: TRBV27
J: TRBJ2-7
size: -
D: -

CDR3: CASSTDRVAGYTF
DNA: TGTGCCAGCAGCACCGACAGGGTAGCAGGCTACACCTTC
length: 13
V: TRBV4-2
J: TRBJ1-2
size: -
D: TRBD1

CDR3: CARITSGSNHEQYF
DNA: TGCGCCAGGATTACTAGCGGGAGTAACCACGAGCAGTACTTC
length: 14
V: TRBV5-1
J: TRBJ2-7
size: once
D: TRBD2

CDR3: CSVSAGGNEKLFF
DNA: TGCAGCGTTTCGGCCGGGGGTAATGAAAAACTGTTTTTT
length: 13
V: TRBV29-1
J: TRBJ1-4
size: -
D: -

CDR3: CASSVAGGEGYGYTF
DNA: TGTGCCAGCAGCGTAGCCGGGGGGGAGGGCTATGGCTACACCTTC
length: 15
V: TRBV9
J: TRBJ1-2
size: -
D: -

CDR3: CASSIRQSTDTQYF
DNA: TGTGCCAGCAGCATACGACAGAGCACAGATACGCAGTATTTT
length: 14
V: TRBV6-5
J: TRBJ2-3
size: -
D: -

CDR3: CASSPDYSYNEQFF
DNA: TGTGCCAGCTCACCAGACTACTCCTACAATGAGCAGTTCTTC
length: 14
V: TRBV18
J: TRBJ2-1
size: few
D: -

CDR3: CASSQGRVGRGWLAGSYEQYF
DNA: TGTGCCAGCAGCCAAGGCCGTGTGGGCAGGGGGTGGCTAGCGGGATCCTACGAGCAGTACTTC
length: 21
V: TRBV3-1/TRBV3-2
J: TRBJ2-7
size: -
D: TRBD2

CDR3: CASSLGQGIYEQYF
DNA: TGTGCCAGCAGCTTAGGACAGGGGATCTACGAGCAGTACTTC
length: 14
V: TRBV13
J: TRBJ2-7
size: -
D: TRBD1

CDR3: CAISHSQGRYTEAFF
DNA: TGTGCCATCAGTCACTCACAGGGGAGGTACACTGAAGCTTTCTTT
length: 15
V: TRBV10-3
J: TRBJ1-1
size: -
D: TRBD1

CDR3: CASSPGGPSYTQYF
DNA: TGTGCCAGCAGCCCGGGAGGCCCAAGTTACACCCAGTACTTC
length: 14
V: TRBV27
J: TRBJ2-5
size: once
D: TRBD2

CDR3: CAISDQGGTEAFF
DNA: TGTGCCATCAGTGATCAGGGGGGCACTGAAGCTTTCTTT
length: 13
V: TRBV10-3
J: TRBJ1-1
size: -
D: TRBD1

CDR3: CASLAGKRPDTQYF
DNA: TGTGCCAGTCTAGCGGGGAAAAGGCCAGATACGCAGTATTTT
length: 14
V: TRBV21-1
J: TRBJ2-3
size: -
D: -

CDR3: CASSVDEGWPDTQYF
DNA: TGTGCCAGCAGCGTAGACGAGGGTTGGCCAGATACGCAGTATTTT
length: 15
V: TRBV9
J: TRBJ2-3
size: -
D: -

CDR3: CASSPGGATGNQPQHF
DNA: TGTGCCAGCAGCCCCGGGGGGGCGACTGGCAATCAGCCCCAGCATTTT
length: 16
V: TRBV6-6
J: TRBJ1-5
size: once
D: -

CDR3: CASSIGWQPQHF
DNA: TGTGCCAGTAGTATCGGTTGGCAGCCCCAGCATTTT
length: 12
V: TRBV19
J: TRBJ1-5
size: -
D: -

CDR3: CSVEGEGGGYEQYF
DNA: TGCAGCGTTGAAGGGGAGGGGGGGGGCTACGAGCAGTACTTC
length: 14
V: TRBV29-1
J: TRBJ2-7
size: -
D: -

CDR3: CASSQEESGANVLTF
DNA: TGTGCCAGCAGCCAAGAAGAGTCTGGGGCCAACGTCCTGACTTTC
length: 15
V: TRBV4-2
J: TRBJ2-6
size: few
D: -

CDR3: CASSPRGTSGISYEQYF
DNA: TGTGCCAGCAGCCCAAGGGGGACTAGCGGGATCTCCTACGAGCAGTACTTC
length: 17
V: TRBV13
J: TRBJ2-7
size: -
D: TRBD2

CDR3: CASSIGGKAGELFF
DNA: TGTGCCAGTAGTATTGGGGGCAAGGCCGGGGAGCTGTTTTTT
length: 14
V: TRBV19
J: TRBJ2-2
size: -
D: -

CDR3: CASSRDRTGELFF
DNA: TGTGCCAGCTCACGGGACAGGACCGGGGAGCTGTTTTTT
length: 13
V: TRBV18
J: TRBJ2-2
size: -
D: TRBD1

CDR3: CASSQSDPFRGEQYF
DNA: TGCGCCAGCAGTCAATCAGATCCTTTTCGAGGCGAGCAGTACTTC
length: 15
V: TRBV23-1
J: TRBJ2-7
size: -
D: -

CDR3: CASNLGQGGTGYTF
DNA: TGTGCCAGCAACCTCGGACAGGGAGGGACCGGCTACACCTTC
length: 14
V: TRBV7-2
J: TRBJ1-2
size: -
D: TRBD1

CDR3: CASRSRTGRAYNSPLHF
DNA: TGTGCCAGTAGATCCCGAACAGGGAGGGCATATAATTCACCCCTCCACTTT
length: 17
V: TRBV19
J: TRBJ1-6
size: few
D: -

CDR3: CASSYGTGVYNEQFF
DNA: TGTGCCAGCAGTTACGGGACAGGCGTCTACAATGAGCAGTTCTTC
length: 15
V: TRBV6-5
J: TRBJ2-1
size: -
D: TRBD1

CDR3: CASSTGTSGGGDTQYF
DNA: TGTGCCAGCAGCACCGGAACTAGCGGTGGGGGAGATACGCAGTATTTT
length: 16
V: TRBV9
J: TRBJ2-3
size: few
D: TRBD2

CDR3: CASSQDRSSGGWADTQYF
DNA: TGCGCCAGCAGCCAAGATCGGTCTAGCGGGGGGTGGGCGGATACGCAGTATTTT
length: 18
V: TRBV4-3
J: TRBJ2-3
size: -
D: TRBD2

CDR3: CARQGTDGYTF
DNA: TGTGCCAGACAGGGAACGGATGGCTACACCTTC
length: 11
V: TRBV2
J: TRBJ1-2
size: -
D: -

CDR3: CASSQRSGRGTYEQYF
DNA: TGTGCCAGCAGCCAAAGGAGCGGGAGAGGTACCTACGAGCAGTACTTC
length: 16
V: TRBV3-1/TRBV3-2
J: TRBJ2-7
size: -
D: TRBD2

CDR3: CASRGSGVYNEQFF
DNA: TGTGCCAGCAGAGGGAGCGGGGTCTACAATGAGCAGTTCTTC
length: 14
V: TRBV7-2
J: TRBJ2-1
size: few
D: TRBD2

CDR3: CAWSVVAGAGAFF
DNA: TGTGCCTGGAGTGTAGTCGCGGGGGCGGGAGCTTTCTTT
length: 13
V: TRBV30
J: TRBJ1-1
size: -
D: -

CDR3: CASISAGLNTGELFF
DNA: TGTGCCAGTATTTCGGCGGGACTGAACACCGGGGAGCTGTTTTTT
length: 15
V: TRBV19
J: TRBJ2-2
size: -
D: -

CDR3: CASSRDRAAGNTIYF
DNA: TGTGCCAGCAGCAGAGACAGGGCTGCTGGAAACACCATATATTTT
length: 15
V: TRBV6-5
J: TRBJ1-3
size: few
D: TRBD1

CDR3: CASRLGLRAEAFF
DNA: TGCGCCAGCAGACTGGGGCTAAGGGCTGAAGCTTTCTTT
length: 13
V: TRBV5-1
J: TRBJ1-1
size: -
D: -

CDR3: CASSVGASGYEQYF
DNA: TGTGCCAGCAGCGTAGGTGCCTCGGGGTACGAGCAGTACTTC
length: 14
V: TRBV9
J: TRBJ2-7
size: -
D: -

CDR3: CASSFTSGSYNEQFF
DNA: TGCGCCAGCAGCTTTACTAGCGGATCCTACAATGAGCAGTTCTTC
length: 15
V: TRBV5-1
J: TRBJ2-1
size: once
D: TRBD2

CDR3: CASSLTSGRGAAKNIQYF
DNA: TGTGCCAGCAGCTTGACTAGCGGGAGGGGAGCAGCCAAAAACATTCAGTACTTC
length: 18
V: TRBV28
J: TRBJ2-4
size: few
D: TRBD2

CDR3: CASSQAGTGGIGELFF
DNA: TGCGCCAGCAGCCAAGCCGGGACAGGGGGTATCGGGGAGCTGTTTTTT
length: 16
V: TRBV4-1
J: TRBJ2-2
size: -
D: TRBD1

CDR3: CASSPRLAGANTGELFF
DNA: TGTGCCAGCAGCCCGCGACTAGCGGGAGCGAACACCGGGGAGCTGTTTTTT
length: 17
V: TRBV11-2
J: TRBJ2-2
size: -
D: TRBD2

CDR3: CASSLIWGLFHF
DNA: TGTGCCAGCAGCCTTATATGGGGGCTCTTCCACTTT
length: 12
V: TRBV28
J: TRBJ1-6
size: -
D: -